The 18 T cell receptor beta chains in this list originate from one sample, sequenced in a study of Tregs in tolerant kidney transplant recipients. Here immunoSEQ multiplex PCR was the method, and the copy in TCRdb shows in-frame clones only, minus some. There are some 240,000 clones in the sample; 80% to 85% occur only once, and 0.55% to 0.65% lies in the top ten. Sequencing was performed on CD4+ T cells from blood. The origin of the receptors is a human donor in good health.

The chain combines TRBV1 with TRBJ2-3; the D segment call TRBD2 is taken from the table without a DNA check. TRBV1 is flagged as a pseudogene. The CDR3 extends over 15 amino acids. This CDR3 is CTSSQAFPSTDTQYF. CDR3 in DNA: TGCACCAGCAGCCAAGCCTTTCCCAGCACAGATACGCAGTATTTT.

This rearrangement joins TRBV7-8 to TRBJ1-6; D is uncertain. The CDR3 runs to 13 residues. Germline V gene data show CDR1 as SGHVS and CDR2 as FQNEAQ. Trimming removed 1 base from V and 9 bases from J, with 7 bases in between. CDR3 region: CASSLGSRSPLHF. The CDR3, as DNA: TGTGCCAGCAGCTTAGGTTCACGTTCACCCCTCCACTTT. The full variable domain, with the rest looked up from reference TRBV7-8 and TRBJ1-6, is GAGVSQSPRYKVAKRGQDVALRCDPISGHVSLFWYQQALGQGPEFLTYFQNEAQLDKSGLPSDRFFAERPEGSVSTLKIQRTQQEDSAVYLCASSLGSRSPLHFGNGTRLTVT.

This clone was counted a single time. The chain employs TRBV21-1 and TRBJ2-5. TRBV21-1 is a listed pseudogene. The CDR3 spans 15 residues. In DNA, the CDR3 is TGTGCCAGTAGAGGATGGGCAGAGTCTCAAGAGACCCAGTACTTC. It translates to CASRGWAESQETQYF.

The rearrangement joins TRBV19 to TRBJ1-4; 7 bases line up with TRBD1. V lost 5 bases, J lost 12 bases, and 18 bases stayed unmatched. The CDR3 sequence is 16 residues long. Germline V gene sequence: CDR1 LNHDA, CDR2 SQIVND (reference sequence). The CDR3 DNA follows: TGTGCCAGTAGTTCGTTCAGCCGGGGCAGGGGGTCGGAACTGTTTTTT. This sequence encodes CASSSFSRGRGSELFF.

The CDR3 nucleotides read TGTGCCAGCAGTGGGGACTGGAACACCGGGGAGCTGTTTTTT. Its translation: CASSGDWNTGELFF. V usage is TRBV2 and J usage is TRBJ2-2, with a weak D call TRBD2 (6 bases). Germline values: CDR1 SNHLY, CDR2 FYNNEI. Trimming shortened V by 4 bases and J by 1 base, and 7 bases separated the two germline ends. The CDR3 spans 14 residues.

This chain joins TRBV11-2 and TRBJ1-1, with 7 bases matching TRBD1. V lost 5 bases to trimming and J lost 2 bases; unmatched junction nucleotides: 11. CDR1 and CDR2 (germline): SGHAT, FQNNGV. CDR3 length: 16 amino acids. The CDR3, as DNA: TGTGCCAGCAGCCGTGGGGACAGAGCTTCTAACACTGAAGCTTTCTTT. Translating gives CASSRGDRASNTEAFF.

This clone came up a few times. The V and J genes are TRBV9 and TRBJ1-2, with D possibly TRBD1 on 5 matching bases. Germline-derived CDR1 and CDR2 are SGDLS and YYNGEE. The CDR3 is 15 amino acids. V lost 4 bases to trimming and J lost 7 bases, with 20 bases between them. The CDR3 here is CASSPWDGRDGGYTF. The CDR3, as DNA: TGTGCCAGCAGCCCTTGGGACGGGAGGGACGGTGGCTACACCTTC.

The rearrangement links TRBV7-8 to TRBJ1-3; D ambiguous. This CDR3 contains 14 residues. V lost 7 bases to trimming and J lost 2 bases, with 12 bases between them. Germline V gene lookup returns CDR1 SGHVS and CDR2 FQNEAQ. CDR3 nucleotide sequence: TGTGCCAGCACGCCTGATGCTACTGGAAACACCATATATTTT. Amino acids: CASTPDATGNTIYF.

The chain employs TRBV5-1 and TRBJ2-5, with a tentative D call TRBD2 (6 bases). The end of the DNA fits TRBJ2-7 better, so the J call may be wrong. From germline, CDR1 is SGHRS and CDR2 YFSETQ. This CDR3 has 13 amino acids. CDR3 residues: CASSLGLDAEQYF. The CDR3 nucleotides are TGCGCCAGCAGCTTGGGACTAGACGCCGAGCAGTACTTC.

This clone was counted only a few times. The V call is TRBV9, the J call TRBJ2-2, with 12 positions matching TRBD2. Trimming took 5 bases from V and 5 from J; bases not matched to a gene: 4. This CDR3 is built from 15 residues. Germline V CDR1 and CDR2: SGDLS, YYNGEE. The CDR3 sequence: CASRGLAGATGELFF. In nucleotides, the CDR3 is TGTGCCAGCAGGGGACTAGCGGGCGCGACCGGGGAGCTGTTTTTT.

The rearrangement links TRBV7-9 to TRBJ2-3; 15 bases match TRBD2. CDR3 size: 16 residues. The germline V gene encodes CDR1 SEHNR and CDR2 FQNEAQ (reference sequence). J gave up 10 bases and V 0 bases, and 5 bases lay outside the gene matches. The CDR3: CASSLAGLAGGWAQYF. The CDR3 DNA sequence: TGTGCCAGCAGCTTAGCCGGACTAGCGGGAGGGTGGGCGCAGTATTTT.

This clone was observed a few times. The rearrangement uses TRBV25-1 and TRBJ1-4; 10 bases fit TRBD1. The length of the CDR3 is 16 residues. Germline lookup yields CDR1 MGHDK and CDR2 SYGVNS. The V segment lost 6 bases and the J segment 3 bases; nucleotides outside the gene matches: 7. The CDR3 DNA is TGTGCCAGCAGAACTGACAGGGGGCGAGCTAATGAAAAACTGTTTTTT. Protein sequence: CASRTDRGRANEKLFF. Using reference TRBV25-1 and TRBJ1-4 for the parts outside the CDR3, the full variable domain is EADIYQTPRYLVIGTGKKITLECSQTMGHDKMYWYQQDPGMELHLIHYSYGVNSTEKGDLSSESTVSRIRTEHFPLTLESARPSHTSQYLCASRTDRGRANEKLFFGSGTQLSVL.

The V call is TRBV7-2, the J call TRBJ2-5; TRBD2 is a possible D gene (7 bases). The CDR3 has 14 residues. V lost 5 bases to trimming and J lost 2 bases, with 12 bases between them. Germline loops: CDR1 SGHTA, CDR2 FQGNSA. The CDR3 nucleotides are TGTGCCAGCAGCGGGGGCGGGGGTCAAGAGACCCAGTACTTC. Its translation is CASSGGGGQETQYF.

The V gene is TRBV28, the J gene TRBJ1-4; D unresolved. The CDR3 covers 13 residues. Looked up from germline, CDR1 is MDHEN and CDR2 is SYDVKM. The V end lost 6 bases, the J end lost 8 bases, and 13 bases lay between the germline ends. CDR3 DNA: TGTGCCAGCAGATTTAGGCCGAGCGAAAAACTGTTTTTT. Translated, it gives CASRFRPSEKLFF.

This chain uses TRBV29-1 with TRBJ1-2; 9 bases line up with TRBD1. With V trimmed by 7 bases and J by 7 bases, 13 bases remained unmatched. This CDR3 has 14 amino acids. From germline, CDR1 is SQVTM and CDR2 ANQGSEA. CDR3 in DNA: TGCAGCGCTGACAGGGGGTCGAGCGAGGTTGGCTACACCTTC. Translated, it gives CSADRGSSEVGYTF.

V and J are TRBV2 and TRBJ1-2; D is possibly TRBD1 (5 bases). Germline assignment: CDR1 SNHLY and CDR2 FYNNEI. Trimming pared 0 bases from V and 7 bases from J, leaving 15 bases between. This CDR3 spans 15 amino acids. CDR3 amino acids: CASSEALSGSGGYTF. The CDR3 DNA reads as TGTGCCAGCAGTGAAGCGCTTTCAGGGTCTGGTGGCTACACCTTC.

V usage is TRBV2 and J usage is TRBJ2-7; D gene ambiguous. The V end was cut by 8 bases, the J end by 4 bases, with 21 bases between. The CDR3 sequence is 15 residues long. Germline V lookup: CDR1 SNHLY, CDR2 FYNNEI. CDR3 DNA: TGTGCCAGCGAGCTCGTGACGGACCCGTCGTACGAGCAGTACTTC. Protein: CASELVTDPSYEQYF.

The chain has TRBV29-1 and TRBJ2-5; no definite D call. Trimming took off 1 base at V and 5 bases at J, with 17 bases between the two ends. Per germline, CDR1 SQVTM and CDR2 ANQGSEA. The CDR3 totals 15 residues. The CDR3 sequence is CSVEGTNGRRETQYF. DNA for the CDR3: TGCAGCGTTGAAGGAACGAACGGGCGAAGGGAGACCCAGTACTTC.